The 12 T cell receptor beta chains given below trace back to one sample, sequenced in a study. MiXCR, applied by TCRdb to the RT-PCR reads, yields one record per CDR3 protein. The table records approximately 720,000 distinct CDR3 sequences, around 14% of them present only once. The specimen was memory CD4+ T cells from blood. These TCRs come from a female donor in good health, serving as a healthy control.

A note on this clonotype: A clone one base away is much larger, so this may be a read error. The chain couples TRBV7-2 to TRBJ2-1, with no clear D. CDR1 is SGHTA, CDR2 FQGNSA, per germline. Between the trimmed V and J ends, which lost 2 bases and 6 bases, there was a span of 8 bases. The CDR3 is made up of 13 amino acids. CDR3 DNA sequence: TGTGCCAGCAGCTTACCGGAGCTCAATGAGCAGTTCTTC. This codes for CASSLPELNEQFF.

A few counts support this clonotype. V gene TRBV6-1 combines with J gene TRBJ2-5; D call uncertain. The CDR3 sequence is 13 residues long. Looked up from germline, CDR1 is MNHNS and CDR2 is SASEGT. Trimming shortened V by 3 bases and J by 6 bases, and 11 bases separated the two germline ends. The DNA of the CDR3 is TGTGCCAGCAGTGACCCACGGAAACAGACCCAGTACTTC. Translating gives CASSDPRKQTQYF.

The V gene is TRBV11-2, the J gene TRBJ2-3; D ambiguous. The CDR3 contains 15 residues. Trimming took 5 bases from V and 3 from J, leaving 15 bases between them. Germline V gene lookup returns CDR1 SGHAT and CDR2 FQNNGV. The CDR3 loop is CASSPGRAETDTQYF. DNA for the CDR3: TGTGCCAGCAGCCCAGGTCGGGCGGAGACAGATACGCAGTATTTT.

At least ten counts were recorded for this clonotype. CDR3 region: CASSLARSGSGELFF. The CDR3 DNA reads as TGTGCCAGCAGCTTAGCGCGTAGCGGGAGCGGGGAGCTGTTTTTT. The V gene is TRBV7-2, the J gene TRBJ2-2, with 9 bases fitting TRBD2. Germline values: CDR1 SGHTA, CDR2 FQGNSA. V was clipped by 0 bases and J by 7 bases; unmatched bases: 3. This CDR3 has 15 amino acids. Together with reference TRBV7-2 and TRBJ2-2, the CDR3 gives the full variable domain: GAGVSQSPSNKVTEKGKDVELRCDPISGHTALYWYRQSLGQGLEFLIYFQGNSAPDKSGLPSDRFSAERTGGSVSTLTIQRTQQEDSAVYLCASSLARSGSGELFFGEGSRLTVL.

The chain recombines TRBV20-1 with TRBJ1-6, with D maybe TRBD1 (5 bases). Germline V gene sequence: CDR1 DFQATT, CDR2 SNEGSKA (reference sequence). The CDR3 is 13 residues long. The CDR3 spells CSTRTKPNSPLHF. In DNA form, the CDR3 reads TGCTCGACCCGGACAAAGCCTAATTCACCCCTCCACTTT.

Ten or more counts support this clonotype. This sequence joins TRBV5-5 and TRBJ1-1; D ambiguous. The CDR3 is 14 amino acids. Germline values: CDR1 SGHKS, CDR2 YYEKEE (reference sequence). Trimming cost V 1 base and J 6 bases, with 13 bases left between them. For the CDR3, the DNA is TGTGCCAGCAGCTTGCAACCGGGTAGGTCTGAAGCTTTCTTT. It yields the protein CASSLQPGRSEAFF. The complete variable domain, with remaining parts taken from reference TRBV5-5 and TRBJ1-1, reads DAGVTQSPTHLIKTRGQQVTLRCSPISGHKSVSWYQQVLGQGPQFIFQYYEKEERGRGNFPDRFSARQFPNYSSELNVNALLLGDSALYLCASSLQPGRSEAFFGQGTRLTVV.

This clonotype was recorded at least ten times. This sequence joins TRBV5-1 and TRBJ2-7, with 10 bases identical to TRBD2. The CDR3 has 14 residues. Germline V gene lookup returns CDR1 SGHRS and CDR2 YFSETQ. V was pared by 5 bases and J by 7 bases, with 9 bases of the junction left unmatched. CDR3 coding DNA: TGCGCCAGCAGATCGGGGCTAGCGGGAGCTGAGCAGTACTTC. The encoded protein is CASRSGLAGAEQYF. Full variable domain (rest looked up from reference TRBV5-1 and TRBJ2-7): KAGVTQTPRYLIKTRGQQVTLSCSPISGHRSVSWYQQTPGQGLQFLFEYFSETQRNKGNFPGRFSGRQFSNSRSEMNVSTLELGDSALYLCASRSGLAGAEQYFGPGTRLTVT.

The V gene is TRBV24-1, the J gene TRBJ2-2, with D uncertain. The CDR3 length is 12 residues. In germline, CDR1 is KGHDR, CDR2 SFDVKD. The germline V and J ends were trimmed by 9 bases and 6 bases, with 10 bases remaining between them. CDR3 in amino acids: CATSRPPGELFF. DNA for the CDR3: TGTGCCACCTCCCGGCCGCCCGGGGAGCTGTTTTTT.

This chain connects TRBV11-2 to TRBJ1-1, with TRBD1 as a possible D gene (6 bases). The CDR3 loop spans 15 amino acids. V was clipped by 5 bases and J by 2 bases, with 15 bases between them. The germline gives CDR1 SGHAT, CDR2 FQNNGV. CDR3 in DNA: TGTGCCAGCAGCCCGGTGGGGGGGACAAACACTGAAGCTTTCTTT. This sequence encodes CASSPVGGTNTEAFF.

There are many counts of this clonotype. The chain recombines TRBV15 with TRBJ2-7, with TRBD2 matching 11 bases. Trimming removed 4 bases from V and 7 bases from J; junction bases left unmatched: 6. Germline V gives CDR1 LNHNV, CDR2 YYDKDF (reference sequence). This CDR3 comprises 14 residues. Here the CDR3 DNA reads TGTGCCACCAGCACTAGCGGGAGGCCGGAGGAGCAGTACTTC. Translated, it gives CATSTSGRPEEQYF.

This clonotype was counted ten times or more. The chain links TRBV12-3 or TRBV12-4 to TRBJ2-6; 9 nucleotides align to TRBD1. The CDR3 extends over 17 amino acids. J gave up 2 bases and V 4 bases, and 6 bases lay outside the gene matches. For the CDR3, the DNA is TGTGCCAGCAGTTCCGGGACAGGGCGAACTGGGGCCAACGTCCTGACTTTC. This translates into CASSSGTGRTGANVLTF.

This clonotype was observed a handful of times. The chain links TRBV27 to TRBJ2-2; D is unclear. The CDR3 has 14 amino acids. The V end was cut by 3 bases, the J end by 5 bases, with 10 bases between. Germline V lookup: CDR1 MNHEY, CDR2 SMNVEV (reference sequence). CDR3 DNA sequence: TGTGCCAGCAGTTTCCAGAGCAATACCGGGGAGCTGTTTTTT. Translated: CASSFQSNTGELFF.